Here is one TCR beta chain with its context. The antigen is undetermined. What was sequenced were expressed TCRB transcripts, since all of the isolated RNA had been reverse transcribed. Only in-frame clones appear in the TCRdb table, and some are missing; sequencing was by immunoSEQ multiplex PCR. This table has about 400,000 clones, 10% to 15% appearing once. The data were obtained in a study of beta chain features in type 1 diabetes. Overall study: Across every sample, around 100,000,000 sorted cells were examined in total. General study points: The analysis here could not establish whether HLA type shapes TCRB rearrangement. Sampled from patients, naive, central memory and Treg TCRB repertoires appeared more similar than those sampled from healthy donors. Overrepresentation of cells with high TCR expression could result from cDNA sequencing.

The germline V gene encodes CDR1 SQVTM and CDR2 ANQGSEA. V was pared by 1 base and J by 4 bases, with 3 bases of the junction left unmatched. The CDR3 has 13 amino acids. This clonotype was obtained from a man aged 18-30 years in good health. This sequence joins TRBV29-1 and TRBJ1-1; TRBD1 aligns across 7 bases. The sequencing sample was made of naive CD4+ T cells from blood. The CDR3 DNA sequence: TGCAGCGTTGAAGCACAGGGGCTCACTGAAGCTTTCTTT. Its translation is CSVEAQGLTEAFF. Looking up the rest from reference TRBV29-1 and TRBJ1-1 gives the full variable domain: SAVISQKPSRDICQRGTSLTIQCQVDSQVTMMFWYRQQPGQSLTLIATANQGSEATYESGFVIDKFPISRPNLTFSTLTVSNMSPEDSSIYLCSVEAQGLTEAFFGQGTRLTVV.